The 15 T cell receptor beta chains presented below share a single source sample, sequenced in a study of T-cell memory formation after mild COVID-19. TCRdb independently ran MiXCR on the 5' RACE reads; one entry per CDR3 protein. The sample has over 130,000 distinct CDR3 sequences, 14% seen once. Sequenced material: PBMCs or a T cell subset sorted from them (not recorded which). Receptors were obtained from an adult woman who had mild COVID-19 (a few samples of this study predate the infection). Cell type and time point are not known.

The gene calls are TRBV5-1 and TRBJ2-7; D is possibly TRBD1 (6 bases). V gave up 2 bases and J gave up 7 bases, with 22 bases separating them. Germline V CDR1 and CDR2: SGHRS, YFSETQ. This CDR3 comprises 16 residues. CDR3 in amino acids: CASSLYPGQGGGEQYF. CDR3 DNA sequence: TGCGCCAGCAGCTTATACCCGGGACAAGGTGGAGGAGAGCAGTACTTC.

This clonotype was seen only a few times. This chain links TRBV7-9 with TRBJ1-2; TRBD1 matches at 8 bases. CDR1 is SEHNR and CDR2 is FQNEAQ in the germline V gene (reference sequence). The CDR3 length is 15 residues. With 5 bases clipped from V and 0 bases from J, the junction kept 5 bases outside the gene matches. In DNA form, the CDR3 reads TGTGCCAGCAGCCGGGGACAGGACCCTAACTATGGCTACACCTTC. It is translated as CASSRGQDPNYGYTF.

The chain joins TRBV6-2 or TRBV6-3 to TRBJ1-5; 9 bases are a match to TRBD1. The length of the CDR3 is 14 residues. The J segment lost 4 bases and the V segment lost 6 bases, leaving 4 bases of the junction unmatched. CDR1 MNHEY and CDR2 SVGEGT come from the germline V gene. CDR3 protein: CASRKGQGNQPQHF. The CDR3 coding sequence is TGTGCCAGCAGAAAAGGACAGGGGAATCAGCCCCAGCATTTT.

The rearrangement joins TRBV7-2 to TRBJ1-1; no firm D call. Germline loops: CDR1 SGHTA, CDR2 FQGNSA. The CDR3 totals 15 residues. Trimming removed 6 bases at V and 1 base at J, with 15 bases between. CDR3 DNA: TGTGCCAGCAGTTCTCTTTTCGGAGGGAACACTGAAGCTTTCTTT. This codes for CASSSLFGGNTEAFF.

The V and J genes are TRBV5-6 and TRBJ1-2; D gene uncertain. The length of the CDR3 is 15 residues. Germline CDR1 SGHDT, CDR2 YYEEEE. The V end was cut by 1 base, the J end by 4 bases, with 14 bases between. CDR3 coding DNA: TGTGCCAGCAGCTTGCGGGCGGAATCCCTCTATGGCTACACCTTC. It specifies CASSLRAESLYGYTF.

The CDR3 DNA is TGTGCCAGCAGTTTAACTCGGGAGAACACTGAAGCTTTCTTT. Amino acids: CASSLTRENTEAFF. The V and J genes are TRBV12-3 or TRBV12-4 and TRBJ1-1; D not certain. The CDR3 runs 14 residues. V lost 2 bases and J 1 base, leaving 8 bases between the germline ends.

The chain carries TRBV5-1 and TRBJ2-1, with 7 bases that match TRBD1. CDR1 and CDR2 (germline): SGHRS, YFSETQ. This CDR3 spans 15 amino acids. Trimming took 2 bases from V and 4 from J; bases not matched to a gene: 6. CDR3 sequence reads: CASSLTGTAYNEQFF. The CDR3, as DNA: TGCGCCAGCAGCTTAACCGGGACAGCTTACAATGAGCAGTTCTTC.

This clonotype was counted once. V gene TRBV7-9 combines with J gene TRBJ2-1, with 10 positions matching TRBD1. J gave up 8 bases and V 7 bases, and 8 bases lay outside the gene matches. The CDR3 totals 14 residues. CDR1 and CDR2 (germline): SEHNR, FQNEAQ (reference sequence). CDR3: CASTSTGGRDEQFF. The CDR3 DNA reads TGTGCCAGCACCTCGACAGGGGGCCGCGATGAGCAGTTCTTC.

V and J are TRBV25-1 and TRBJ1-1; D is undetermined. Germline CDR1 is MGHDK and CDR2 is SYGVNS. This CDR3 spans 12 amino acids. The V and J ends lost 4 bases and 8 bases respectively, with 11 bases between them. CDR3 amino acids: CASSAGPLEAFF. Here the CDR3 DNA reads TGTGCCAGCAGTGCCGGACCTCTGGAAGCTTTCTTT.

This clonotype was picked up a small number of times. The V gene is TRBV6-4, the J gene TRBJ2-1; perhaps TRBD1 as D (5 bases). Trimming took off 0 bases at V and 1 base at J, with 7 bases between the two ends. From germline, CDR1 is MRHNA and CDR2 SNTAGT. This CDR3 has 15 residues. CDR3 sequence: CASSDSTGSYNEQFF. CDR3 DNA sequence: TGTGCCAGCAGTGACTCAACAGGTTCCTACAATGAGCAGTTCTTC.

CDR3 DNA sequence: TGTGCCAGCAGCCCGACCCGACTAGCGGGAGGGGAGCAGTACTTC. It translates to CASSPTRLAGGEQYF. The rearrangement uses TRBV7-2 and TRBJ2-7; TRBD2 agrees at 14 bases. The germline gives CDR1 SGHTA, CDR2 FQGNSA. The J segment lost 7 bases and the V segment lost 5 bases, leaving 7 bases of the junction unmatched. This CDR3 has 15 amino acids.

The V gene is TRBV18, the J gene TRBJ2-3; tentatively, D is TRBD1 or TRBD2 (5 bases each). This CDR3 spans 17 amino acids. Germline CDR1 and CDR2: KGHSH and LQKENI. V dropped 6 bases and J dropped 0 bases, with 19 bases sitting between them. The CDR3 bases are TGTGCCAGCTCCCCAACTACCGGGACGGTGAGCACAGATACGCAGTATTTT. As protein: CASSPTTGTVSTDTQYF.

V and J are TRBV13 and TRBJ2-5, with 7 positions matching TRBD1. Germline V gene sequence: CDR1 PRHDT, CDR2 FYEKMQ (reference sequence). This CDR3 has 15 amino acids. Germline trimming cut 4 bases from V and 5 bases from J; bases unmatched to any gene: 10. As DNA, the CDR3 is TGTGCCAGCAGCTCCCCTTCGGACAGGTGGGAGACCCAGTACTTC. Translated, it gives CASSSPSDRWETQYF.

There are a few counts of this clonotype. V and J are TRBV5-6 and TRBJ1-1; no reliable D call. Germline V gene data show CDR1 as SGHDT and CDR2 as YYEEEE. This CDR3 has 12 amino acids. Between the trimmed V and J ends, which lost 1 base and 7 bases, there was a span of 8 bases. In DNA form, the CDR3 reads TGTGCCAGCAGCTTGTATTCCGTTGAAGCTTTCTTT. This codes for CASSLYSVEAFF. The complete variable domain, with remaining parts taken from reference TRBV5-6 and TRBJ1-1, reads DAGVTQSPTHLIKTRGQQVTLRCSPKSGHDTVSWYQQALGQGPQFIFQYYEEEERQRGNFPDRFSGHQFPNYSSELNVNALLLGDSALYLCASSLYSVEAFFGQGTRLTVV.

The J gene is TRBJ2-1, the V gene TRBV7-3; 11 bases match TRBD2. CDR3 length equals 15 residues. CDR1 SGHTA and CDR2 FQGTGA come from the germline V gene. Trimming at V came to 4 bases and at J to 4 bases, leaving 3 bases not matched to a gene. As DNA, the CDR3 is TGTGCCAGCAGCTCGCCTAGCGGGGGGTACAATGAGCAGTTCTTC. It codes for CASSSPSGGYNEQFF.